Shown below are 24 T cell receptor beta chains from a single sample sequenced in a study of STAT5B mutations in CD4+ large granular lymphocyte leukemia. TCRdb keeps only in-frame clones here, not all; method: immunoSEQ multiplex PCR. The sample consists of some 33,000 clones, about 74% of them appearing once. Sequenced material: CD4+ T cells from blood buffy coats. The receptor source for this set is a human donor in good health.

This rearrangement joins TRBV27 to TRBJ2-3; D uncertain. The V gene lost 5 bases and the J gene lost 2 bases, with 11 bases spanning the gap. CDR3 length: 14 amino acids. The germline V gene has CDR1 MNHEY and CDR2 SMNVEV (reference sequence). The CDR3 nucleotides read TGTGCCAGCAGTCTCGGACCTTACACAGATACGCAGTATTTT. Translation gives CASSLGPYTDTQYF.

The chain carries TRBV18 and TRBJ1-2; no firm D call. The V end was cut by 1 base, the J end by 3 bases, with 24 bases between. This CDR3 region has 19 residues. The germline CDR1 and CDR2 sequences are KGHSH and LQKENI. The CDR3 region is CASSPRFAPLGFEDYGYTF. Here the CDR3 DNA reads TGTGCCAGCTCACCACGCTTTGCCCCTCTAGGGTTTGAGGACTATGGCTACACCTTC.

The chain is built from TRBV27 and TRBJ1-1; the match to TRBD1 covers 12 bases. Germline V gene lookup returns CDR1 MNHEY and CDR2 SMNVEV (reference sequence). The junction had 10 bases not matched to a gene; V was cut back by 4 bases and J by 1 base. This CDR3 region has 18 residues. As DNA, the CDR3 is TGTGCCAGCAGTTCGGGGGACAGGGGGCGTTTTAGGAACACTGAAGCTTTCTTT. This encodes CASSSGDRGRFRNTEAFF.

This sequence joins TRBV5-4 and TRBJ2-3; D is possibly TRBD2 (5 bases). Between the trimmed V and J ends, which lost 4 bases and 7 bases, there was a span of 13 bases. This CDR3 comprises 13 residues. CDR1 is SGHNT and CDR2 is YYREEE in the germline V gene (reference sequence). CDR3 DNA: TGTGCCAGCAGCGTCTTTGGGAGTAATACGCAGTATTTT. It encodes CASSVFGSNTQYF.

The rearrangement uses TRBV6-1 and TRBJ1-1, with 9 bases identical to TRBD1. The CDR3 has 14 residues. CDR1 MNHNS and CDR2 SASEGT come from the germline V gene. V shed 5 bases, J shed 1 base, and the junction held 2 bases outside the gene matches. CDR3 region: CASSPGQGNTEAFF. CDR3 in DNA: TGTGCCAGCAGTCCGGGACAGGGGAACACTGAAGCTTTCTTT.

The chain links TRBV2 to TRBJ2-3, with 12 bases aligning to TRBD2. The CDR3 covers 15 residues. The V segment lost 7 bases and the J segment 6 bases; nucleotides outside the gene matches: 8. Germline V lookup: CDR1 SNHLY, CDR2 FYNNEI. The CDR3 here is CASNWLLAGGDTQYF. The DNA for the CDR3 is TGTGCCAGCAACTGGCTTCTAGCGGGAGGGGATACGCAGTATTTT.

The J gene is TRBJ2-5, the V gene TRBV5-1; D unclear. The CDR3 consists of 14 residues. The germline V gene has CDR1 SGHRS and CDR2 YFSETQ. Trimming took off 4 bases at V and 1 base at J, with 11 bases between the two ends. Here the CDR3 DNA reads TGCGCCAGCAGCAGCCGGGCCAGCCAAGAGACCCAGTACTTC. Residues: CASSSRASQETQYF.

This rearrangement joins TRBV5-6 to TRBJ1-1, with 7 bases lining up with TRBD1. Germline V gives CDR1 SGHDT, CDR2 YYEEEE. Trimming removed 4 bases from V and 3 bases from J; junction bases left unmatched: 6. There are 14 residues in the CDR3. As DNA, the CDR3 is TGTGCCAGCAGCCTGACAGGGTACGACACTGAAGCTTTCTTT. Protein product: CASSLTGYDTEAFF.

V and J are TRBV11-1 and TRBJ2-7; a weak D match, TRBD1 (6 bases). The CDR3 totals 13 residues. V gave up 5 bases and J gave up 6 bases, with 14 bases separating them. CDR1 is SGHAT and CDR2 is FQDESV in the germline V gene (reference sequence). CDR3 in amino acids: CASSLRPGVEQYF. CDR3 coding DNA: TGTGCCAGCAGCCTCCGCCCAGGGGTCGAGCAGTACTTC.

Here the CDR3 reads CASSLASGRNHEQYF. The CDR3 DNA is TGTGCCAGCAGCTTGGCTAGCGGGAGGAACCACGAGCAGTACTTC. V usage is TRBV7-2 and J usage is TRBJ2-7, with 11 bases aligning to TRBD2. Germline lookup yields CDR1 SGHTA and CDR2 FQGNSA. The CDR3 is 15 residues long. Losses at the gene ends were 3 bases for V and 5 bases for J; bases not matched to a gene: 6.

This chain uses TRBV11-2 with TRBJ2-7; D possibly corresponds to TRBD2 (6 bases). Trimming took 3 bases from V and 4 from J, leaving 7 bases between them. Per the germline V gene, CDR1 is SGHAT and CDR2 is FQNNGV. This CDR3 comprises 12 residues. The CDR3 sequence: CASSFGRYEQYF. CDR3 DNA sequence: TGTGCCAGCAGCTTTGGGAGGTACGAGCAGTACTTC.

The chain employs TRBV2 and TRBJ2-3, with D unresolved. Looked up from germline, CDR1 is SNHLY and CDR2 is FYNNEI. The germline V and J ends were trimmed by 7 bases and 4 bases, with 12 bases remaining between them. CDR3 length: 13 residues. CDR3 DNA sequence: TGTGCCAGCAATCTCGGGCGTTCAGATACGCAGTATTTT. This translates into CASNLGRSDTQYF.

This chain joins TRBV5-1 and TRBJ1-1; 8 nucleotides match TRBD1. Germline V gives CDR1 SGHRS, CDR2 YFSETQ. Unmatched junction bases numbered 7, after V lost 0 bases and J lost 3 bases. This CDR3 region has 16 residues. For the CDR3, the DNA is TGCGCCAGCAGCTTGGCCGGTCAGGGGGCGGACACTGAAGCTTTCTTT. Residues: CASSLAGQGADTEAFF.

This chain uses TRBV7-9 with TRBJ2-1; TRBD2 matches at 7 bases. The CDR3 is 17 amino acids. With 5 bases clipped from V and 0 bases from J, the junction kept 10 bases outside the gene matches. CDR1 SEHNR and CDR2 FQNEAQ come from the germline V gene (reference sequence). The CDR3 sequence is CASSPPNAGDSYNEQFF. The CDR3 bases are TGTGCCAGCAGCCCTCCGAATGCGGGAGACTCCTACAATGAGCAGTTCTTC.

The rearrangement links TRBV5-4 to TRBJ1-1; D possibly corresponds to TRBD1 (6 bases). The germline gives CDR1 SGHNT, CDR2 YYREEE (reference sequence). V was pared by 0 bases and J by 5 bases, with 14 bases between. The length of the CDR3 is 15 residues. CDR3: CASSLGTGSYTEAFF. The CDR3, as DNA: TGTGCCAGCAGCTTGGGTACAGGGTCATATACTGAAGCTTTCTTT.

V gene TRBV11-3 combines with J gene TRBJ2-5, with 10 bases aligning to TRBD1. With V trimmed by 1 base and J by 2 bases, 4 bases remained unmatched. This CDR3 has 16 residues. Per the germline V gene, CDR1 is SGHNT and CDR2 is YENEEA. This CDR3 reads CASSLVWDRGQETQYF. The CDR3 DNA sequence: TGTGCCAGCAGCTTAGTATGGGACAGGGGTCAAGAGACCCAGTACTTC.

V and J are TRBV6-6 and TRBJ2-3; TRBD2 matches at 11 bases. The V segment lost 8 bases and the J segment 6 bases; nucleotides outside the gene matches: 7. The CDR3 runs 14 residues. Germline CDR1 and CDR2: MNHNY and SVGAGI (reference sequence). CDR3 in amino acids: CASSVAGGHDTQYF. CDR3 nucleotides: TGTGCCAGCTCGGTAGCGGGGGGGCACGATACGCAGTATTTT.

This clone was seen only a few times. The DNA of the CDR3 is TGTGCCAGCAGCTTACCCTCCCAGAACAATGAGCAGTTCTTC. Its translation is CASSLPSQNNEQFF. The V and J genes are TRBV7-2 and TRBJ2-1; no reliable D call. Germline assignment: CDR1 SGHTA and CDR2 FQGNSA. This CDR3 spans 14 amino acids. The V gene lost 2 bases and the J gene lost 5 bases, with 10 bases spanning the gap. Full variable domain (rest looked up from reference TRBV7-2 and TRBJ2-1): GAGVSQSPSNKVTEKGKDVELRCDPISGHTALYWYRQSLGQGLEFLIYFQGNSAPDKSGLPSDRFSAERTGGSVSTLTIQRTQQEDSAVYLCASSLPSQNNEQFFGPGTRLTVL.

The chain recombines TRBV7-9 with TRBJ1-2; D remains ambiguous. Germline V gene data show CDR1 as SEHNR and CDR2 as FQNEAQ (reference sequence). This CDR3 region has 11 residues. V dropped 4 bases and J dropped 7 bases, with 7 bases sitting between them. The CDR3 DNA sequence: TGTGCCAGCAGCTCCCAAGGTGGCTACACCTTC. Amino acid sequence: CASSSQGGYTF.

The chain carries TRBV11-2 and TRBJ1-3, with no clear D. Germline V gene data show CDR1 as SGHAT and CDR2 as FQNNGV. The CDR3 extends over 12 amino acids. V lost 5 bases and J 0 bases, leaving 2 bases between the germline ends. This chain's CDR3 is CASSPSGNTIYF. The CDR3 DNA follows: TGTGCCAGCAGCCCCTCTGGAAACACCATATATTTT.

The V gene is TRBV2, the J gene TRBJ2-5; 10 positions match TRBD2. The V gene's germline CDR1 is SNHLY and CDR2 FYNNEI. This CDR3 is 16 amino acids long. After removal of 4 bases from V and 4 bases from J, the junction contained 9 bases not matched to a gene. The CDR3 loop is CASSVLAGAGGETQYF. The CDR3 DNA follows: TGTGCCAGCAGTGTGCTAGCGGGGGCGGGGGGAGAGACCCAGTACTTC.

The chain combines TRBV10-2 with TRBJ1-6; no clear D. The germline V and J ends were trimmed by 3 bases and 6 bases, with 6 bases remaining between them. CDR1 WSHSY and CDR2 SAAADI come from the germline V gene. The CDR3 runs 13 residues. The CDR3: CASSDDFNSPLHF. In DNA form, the CDR3 reads TGCGCCAGCAGTGATGACTTTAATTCACCCCTCCACTTT.

The rearrangement uses TRBV28 and TRBJ2-5; TRBD2 might be the D (6 bases). V lost 2 bases, J lost 7 bases, and 14 bases lay in between. The CDR3 runs 14 residues. The germline V gene encodes CDR1 MDHEN and CDR2 SYDVKM. The DNA of the CDR3 is TGTGCCAGCAGTTTAGGTCAAAGGGGAGGGACCCAGTACTTC. It yields the protein CASSLGQRGGTQYF.

J is TRBJ2-1 and V is TRBV11-2; 12 nucleotides agree with TRBD2. Germline CDR1 SGHAT, CDR2 FQNNGV. After removal of 3 bases from V and 8 bases from J, the junction contained 14 bases not matched to a gene. The CDR3 is made up of 18 amino acids. The CDR3 loop is CASSFLASGRGSADEQFF. The CDR3 bases are TGTGCCAGCAGCTTTTTGGCTAGCGGGAGGGGTTCCGCAGATGAGCAGTTCTTC.